One sample yielded the 23 T cell receptor beta chains listed below, sequenced in a study of cytomegalovirus exposure and HLA in healthy donors. Libraries were prepared by immunoSEQ multiplex PCR; TCRdb keeps only in-frame clonotypes and omits some of them. The sample records 150,000 to 200,000 clones, about 83% being singletons. Sequenced material: PBMCs. Receptors were obtained from a woman in her 30s in good health and CMV-seronegative.

The chain recombines TRBV5-1 with TRBJ2-7; the match to TRBD1 covers 10 bases. The CDR3 is 17 amino acids. V lost 4 bases and J lost 0; bases outside the gene matches: 10. In germline, CDR1 is SGHRS, CDR2 YFSETQ. CDR3 nucleotide sequence: TGCGCCAGCAGCGGGAACCCGGGACAGGGGAGCTCCTACGAGCAGTACTTC. Residues: CASSGNPGQGSSYEQYF.

The rearrangement joins TRBV30 to TRBJ2-7; 9 bases line up with TRBD1. This CDR3 has 14 amino acids. Germline V gives CDR1 GTSNPN, CDR2 SVGIG (reference sequence). The trim removed 1 base at V and 3 bases at J, leaving 4 bases unmatched. The CDR3 nucleotides read TGTGCCTGGAGTGATGGGACAGGGATCTACGAGCAGTACTTC. Translating gives CAWSDGTGIYEQYF.

The rearrangement links TRBV2 to TRBJ2-2; D might be TRBD1 (6 bases). Between the trimmed V and J ends, which lost 0 bases and 0 bases, there was a span of 11 bases. The CDR3 contains 17 residues. Germline V lookup: CDR1 SNHLY, CDR2 FYNNEI. CDR3 sequence reads: CASSEAGAAANTGELFF. The CDR3 DNA reads as TGTGCCAGCAGTGAAGCGGGGGCAGCGGCGAACACCGGGGAGCTGTTTTTT.

The V and J genes are TRBV7-9 and TRBJ2-7, with 9 bases lining up with TRBD1. J gave up 6 bases and V 5 bases, and 8 bases lay outside the gene matches. Germline V gives CDR1 SEHNR, CDR2 FQNEAQ (reference sequence). CDR3 length equals 14 residues. This chain's CDR3 is CASSNRDRASEQYF. The CDR3 nucleotides read TGTGCCAGCAGCAACCGGGACAGGGCGTCCGAGCAGTACTTC.

The chain is built from TRBV6-1 and TRBJ1-2; 9 bases match TRBD1. The CDR3 spans 14 residues. Germline V CDR1 and CDR2: MNHNS, SASEGT. The V gene end was trimmed by 6 bases and the J gene end by 4 bases; junction bases not matched to a gene: 6. CDR3 coding DNA: TGTGCCAGCAGGCCGGGACAGGGTTTCTATGGCTACACCTTC. This translates into CASRPGQGFYGYTF.

The chain recombines TRBV11-2 with TRBJ2-3; a possible D gene is TRBD2 (6 bases). Per germline, CDR1 SGHAT and CDR2 FQNNGV. This CDR3 contains 14 residues. Trimming left V 4 bases short and J 0 bases short, with 8 bases between. The CDR3 loop is CASSSRGSTDTQYF. CDR3 nucleotides: TGTGCCAGCAGCTCACGGGGGAGCACAGATACGCAGTATTTT.

The gene calls are TRBV4-1 and TRBJ2-7; 7 bases are a match to TRBD1. CDR3 size: 15 residues. Germline loops: CDR1 MGHRA, CDR2 YSYEKL. V lost 5 bases and J lost 3; bases outside the gene matches: 10. CDR3 sequence reads: CASSWGPGTVYEQYF. The CDR3 DNA sequence: TGCGCCAGCAGCTGGGGGCCCGGGACAGTCTACGAGCAGTACTTC.

The chain employs TRBV28 and TRBJ2-7; D gene ambiguous. With 2 bases removed from V and 4 bases from J, the gap between germline ends came to 12 bases. Germline V gives CDR1 MDHEN, CDR2 SYDVKM. This CDR3 is 14 amino acids long. The CDR3 DNA reads TGTGCCAGCAGTTTAGGGCAGGCCCAATACGAGCAGTACTTC. Protein: CASSLGQAQYEQYF.

This clone was counted a single time. The chain joins TRBV7-8 to TRBJ2-7, with 8 bases fitting TRBD2. The junction had 5 bases not matched to a gene; V was cut back by 1 base and J by 6 bases. This CDR3 contains 14 residues. The germline V gene encodes CDR1 SGHVS and CDR2 FQNEAQ. The CDR3 loop is CASSLGGLESEQYF. CDR3 nucleotide sequence: TGTGCCAGCAGCTTAGGGGGACTAGAATCCGAGCAGTACTTC.

A single count supports this clone. The chain links TRBV7-9 to TRBJ2-2; 9 positions agree with TRBD1. Germline V gene data show CDR1 as SEHNR and CDR2 as FQNEAQ (reference sequence). Trimming cost V 5 bases and J 4 bases; bases outside gene matches: 5. CDR3 length: 15 residues. The CDR3 sequence: CASSALTGGTGELFF. CDR3 nucleotides: TGTGCCAGCAGCGCCTTGACAGGGGGCACCGGGGAGCTGTTTTTT.

The CDR3 sequence: CASSQASRQGTDTQYF. The CDR3 bases are TGCGCCAGCAGCCAAGCATCAAGGCAGGGCACAGATACGCAGTATTTT. The gene calls are TRBV4-1 and TRBJ2-3; unclear D gene. The V gene's germline CDR1 is MGHRA and CDR2 YSYEKL. Trimming removed 1 base from V and 1 base from J, with 12 bases in between. This CDR3 comprises 16 residues.

V usage is TRBV6-6 and J usage is TRBJ1-3; D unresolved. This CDR3 contains 14 residues. V was clipped by 6 bases and J by 0 bases, with 9 bases between them. Germline CDR1 reads MNHNY; CDR2 reads SVGAGI (reference sequence). The CDR3 coding sequence is TGTGCCAGCAGCCCAGACAACTCTGGAAACACCATATATTTT. This codes for CASSPDNSGNTIYF.

The table lists this clone with a count of one. The CDR3 DNA is TGCGCCAGCAGCCTCGACAGGGGGCCAAAGAACACTGAAGCTTTCTTT. Amino acid sequence: CASSLDRGPKNTEAFF. The V and J genes are TRBV5-1 and TRBJ1-1; 10 bases map to TRBD1. CDR1 is SGHRS, CDR2 YFSETQ, per germline. CDR3 size: 16 residues. Trimming removed 4 bases from V and 1 base from J; junction bases left unmatched: 7.

This chain links TRBV29-1 with TRBJ2-7; unclear D gene. Trimming left V 5 bases short and J 2 bases short, with 10 bases between. This CDR3 has 12 amino acids. Per germline, CDR1 SQVTM and CDR2 ANQGSEA. The CDR3 loop is CSVLGWTYEQYF. The DNA for the CDR3 is TGCAGCGTTCTAGGCTGGACCTACGAGCAGTACTTC.

This chain uses TRBV9 with TRBJ2-2; 11 bases match TRBD2. The CDR3 covers 17 residues. Unmatched junction bases numbered 5, after V lost 0 bases and J lost 4 bases. Germline V gene sequence: CDR1 SGDLS, CDR2 YYNGEE. Written as DNA, the CDR3 is TGTGCCAGCAGCGTAGACCTAGCGGGGGGAGCCACCGGGGAGCTGTTTTTT. Amino acid sequence: CASSVDLAGGATGELFF.

This clone was detected only once. The chain carries TRBV5-1 and TRBJ1-2, with TRBD1 matching over 10 bases. After removal of 4 bases from V and 2 bases from J, the junction contained 2 bases not matched to a gene. The CDR3 spans 14 residues. Germline V gene data show CDR1 as SGHRS and CDR2 as YFSETQ. Written as DNA, the CDR3 is TGCGCCAGCAGCGCGGGACAGGGGAACTATGGCTACACCTTC. Its protein product is CASSAGQGNYGYTF.

This clone was seen only a few times. The chain uses TRBV30 and TRBJ1-2, with TRBD1 matching over 8 bases. Trimming removed 8 bases from V and 3 bases from J; junction bases left unmatched: 8. The CDR3 runs to 13 residues. The germline V gene has CDR1 GTSNPN and CDR2 SVGIG (reference sequence). In DNA form, the CDR3 reads TGTGCCAAAGCGAAGGACAGGGACTATGGCTACACCTTC. Protein: CAKAKDRDYGYTF.

This chain joins TRBV27 and TRBJ1-2; 7 nucleotides line up with TRBD1. Per germline, CDR1 MNHEY and CDR2 SMNVEV (reference sequence). V shed 7 bases, J shed 3 bases, and the junction held 5 bases outside the gene matches. The CDR3 contains 13 residues. Written as DNA, the CDR3 is TGTGCCAGCACTGACGACAGGGACTATGGCTACACCTTC. This encodes CASTDDRDYGYTF.

The CDR3 protein is CASSLSSGAFYGYTF. DNA for the CDR3: TGTGCCAGCAGCTTGTCCTCGGGAGCATTCTATGGCTACACCTTC. This chain connects TRBV5-6 to TRBJ1-2; D unresolved. V was shortened by 1 base and J by 4 bases, with 14 bases between the two germline ends. Looked up from germline, CDR1 is SGHDT and CDR2 is YYEEEE. CDR3 length: 15 amino acids.

The chain couples TRBV6-5 to TRBJ2-7; maybe TRBD1 (5 bases). This CDR3 spans 15 amino acids. Germline assignment: CDR1 MNHEY and CDR2 SVGAGI. V lost 5 bases and J lost 0, with 14 bases in between. The CDR3 is CASSPRAYDSYEQYF. The CDR3 region has the DNA TGTGCCAGCAGTCCCAGGGCGTATGACTCCTACGAGCAGTACTTC.

This chain links TRBV15 with TRBJ1-6, with D unresolved. V lost 0 bases to trimming and J lost 8 bases, with 11 bases between them. Germline CDR1 LNHNV, CDR2 YYDKDF (reference sequence). The CDR3 is made up of 15 amino acids. The CDR3 DNA reads as TGTGCCACCAGCAGAGACCCGGGTTCGTATTCACCCCTCCACTTT. This translates into CATSRDPGSYSPLHF. The whole variable domain, remainder taken from reference TRBV15 and TRBJ1-6, is DAMVIQNPRYQVTQFGKPVTLSCSQTLNHNVMYWYQQKSSQAPKLLFHYYDKDFNNEADTPDNFQSRRPNTSFCFLDIRSPGLGDTAMYLCATSRDPGSYSPLHFGNGTRLTVT.

This clone was counted a few times. This chain connects TRBV7-9 to TRBJ1-6; 10 positions match TRBD1. V dropped 5 bases and J dropped 6; count of bases not matched to a gene: 4. Germline assignment: CDR1 SEHNR and CDR2 FQNEAQ (reference sequence). This CDR3 is built from 15 residues. The CDR3 protein is CASSAGTGVNSPLHF. Here the CDR3 DNA reads TGTGCCAGCAGCGCCGGGACAGGGGTTAATTCACCCCTCCACTTT.

The J gene is TRBJ1-2, the V gene TRBV5-4; 9 bases match TRBD1. The CDR3 sequence is 17 residues long. V lost 1 base, J lost 4 bases, and 11 bases stayed unmatched. The germline V gene encodes CDR1 SGHNT and CDR2 YYREEE (reference sequence). Here the CDR3 reads CASSLLGQGPRGYGYTF. The CDR3 bases are TGTGCCAGCAGCTTGCTGGGACAGGGCCCCCGTGGCTATGGCTACACCTTC.